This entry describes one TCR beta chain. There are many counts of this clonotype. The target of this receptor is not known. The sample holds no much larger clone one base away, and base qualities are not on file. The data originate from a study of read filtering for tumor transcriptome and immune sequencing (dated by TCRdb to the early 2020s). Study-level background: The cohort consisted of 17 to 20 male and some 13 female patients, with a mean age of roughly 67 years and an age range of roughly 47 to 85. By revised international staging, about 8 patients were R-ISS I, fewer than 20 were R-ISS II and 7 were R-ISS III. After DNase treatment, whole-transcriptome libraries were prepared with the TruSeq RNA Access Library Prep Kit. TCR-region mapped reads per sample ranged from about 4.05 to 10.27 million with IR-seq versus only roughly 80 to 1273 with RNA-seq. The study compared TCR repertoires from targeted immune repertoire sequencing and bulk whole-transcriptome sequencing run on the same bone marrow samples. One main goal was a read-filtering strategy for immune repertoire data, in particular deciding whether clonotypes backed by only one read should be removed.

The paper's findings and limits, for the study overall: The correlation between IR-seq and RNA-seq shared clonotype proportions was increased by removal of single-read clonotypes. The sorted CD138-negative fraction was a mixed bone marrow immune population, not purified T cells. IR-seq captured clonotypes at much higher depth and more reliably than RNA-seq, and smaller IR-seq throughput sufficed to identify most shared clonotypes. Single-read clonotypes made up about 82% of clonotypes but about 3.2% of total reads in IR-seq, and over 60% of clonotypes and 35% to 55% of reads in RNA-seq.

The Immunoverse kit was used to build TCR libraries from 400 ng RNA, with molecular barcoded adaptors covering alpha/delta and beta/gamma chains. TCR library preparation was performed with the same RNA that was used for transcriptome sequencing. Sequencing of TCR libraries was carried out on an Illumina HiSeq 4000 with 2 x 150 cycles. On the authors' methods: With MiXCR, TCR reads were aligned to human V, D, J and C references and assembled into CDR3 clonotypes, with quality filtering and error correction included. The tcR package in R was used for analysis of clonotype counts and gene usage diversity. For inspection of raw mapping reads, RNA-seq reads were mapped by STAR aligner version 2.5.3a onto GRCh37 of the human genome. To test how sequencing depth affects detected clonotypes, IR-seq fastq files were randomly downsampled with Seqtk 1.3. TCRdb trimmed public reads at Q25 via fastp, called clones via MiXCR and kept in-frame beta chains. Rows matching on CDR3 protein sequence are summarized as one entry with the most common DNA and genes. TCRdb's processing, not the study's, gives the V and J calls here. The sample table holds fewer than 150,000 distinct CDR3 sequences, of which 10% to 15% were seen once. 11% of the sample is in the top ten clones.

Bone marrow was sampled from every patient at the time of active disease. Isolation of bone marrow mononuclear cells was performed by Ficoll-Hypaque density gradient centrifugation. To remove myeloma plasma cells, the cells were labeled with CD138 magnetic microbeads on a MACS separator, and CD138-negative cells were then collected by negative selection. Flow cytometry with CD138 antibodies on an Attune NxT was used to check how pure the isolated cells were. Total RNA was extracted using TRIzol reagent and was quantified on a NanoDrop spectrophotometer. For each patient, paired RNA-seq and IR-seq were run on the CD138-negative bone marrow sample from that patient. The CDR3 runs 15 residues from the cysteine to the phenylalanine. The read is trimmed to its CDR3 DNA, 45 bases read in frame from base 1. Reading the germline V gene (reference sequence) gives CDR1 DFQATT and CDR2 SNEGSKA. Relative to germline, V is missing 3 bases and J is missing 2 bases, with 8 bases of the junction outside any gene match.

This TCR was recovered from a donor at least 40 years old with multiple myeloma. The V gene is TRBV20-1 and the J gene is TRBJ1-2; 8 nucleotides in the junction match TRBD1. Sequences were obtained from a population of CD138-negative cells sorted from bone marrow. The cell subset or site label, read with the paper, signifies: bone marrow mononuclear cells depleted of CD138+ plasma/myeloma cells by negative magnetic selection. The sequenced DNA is TGCAGTGCTAGGGTGACAGGGGATAGAAACTATGGCTACACCTTC. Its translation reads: CSARVTGDRNYGYTF.